This entry features one T cell receptor (beta chain) sequence. Its antigen is as yet unknown. The record originates from a study of shared clonotypes between healthy human individuals. Background on the study: Aged 18 to 49, the donors were a couple of women and a few men. Findings of the study overall: The sole specimen, blood, was sampled, and tissue repertoires likely differ.

This CDR3 is 14 amino acids long. Germline V gene lookup returns CDR1 LGHNA and CDR2 YSLEER. V was pared by 0 bases and J by 8 bases, with 13 bases between. Among the unsorted PBMC samples, replicate PCRs used about 280 ng DNA, roughly 30,000 T cell genomes. Ten immunoSEQ deep assay plates were used to sequence unsorted PBMC DNA. Libraries were prepared by immunoSEQ multiplex PCR; TCRdb keeps only in-frame clonotypes and omits some of them. The sample has around 500,000 clones; 76% are singletons. This receptor was obtained from a woman in her forties in good health. Some clones in this sample may be carry-over from other donors' samples. Specimen: PBMCs. The J gene is TRBJ1-2, the V gene TRBV4-3; D unresolved. CDR3 residues: CASSQEEAGGGYTF. DNA of the CDR3: TGCGCCAGCAGCCAAGAGGAAGCAGGAGGCGGCTACACCTTC.